This record concerns one T cell receptor beta chain sequence. The V and J ends lost 5 bases and 0 bases respectively, with 11 bases between them. The CDR3 contains 15 residues. The germline V gene has CDR1 SGHTA and CDR2 FQGNSA. TCRdb's copy holds only in-frame clones and misses some; the assay was immunoSEQ multiplex PCR. In the table there are about 330,000 clones, roughly 90% of which are singletons. Patients in Seattle were enrolled during active infection, then followed longitudinally. These data are taken from a study of blood T cell repertoires in COVID-19. In the study overall: Acute and convalescent COVID-19 specimens originated in the United States, Italy and Spain.

This receptor was taken from a young man with COVID-19, enrolled during active disease. The chain couples TRBV7-2 to TRBJ1-5; D may be TRBD1 (6 bases). Sequenced input: peripheral blood. This CDR3 reads CASSPGQLSNQPQHF. Here the CDR3 DNA reads TGTGCCAGCAGCCCTGGACAGCTTAGCAATCAGCCCCAGCATTTT.